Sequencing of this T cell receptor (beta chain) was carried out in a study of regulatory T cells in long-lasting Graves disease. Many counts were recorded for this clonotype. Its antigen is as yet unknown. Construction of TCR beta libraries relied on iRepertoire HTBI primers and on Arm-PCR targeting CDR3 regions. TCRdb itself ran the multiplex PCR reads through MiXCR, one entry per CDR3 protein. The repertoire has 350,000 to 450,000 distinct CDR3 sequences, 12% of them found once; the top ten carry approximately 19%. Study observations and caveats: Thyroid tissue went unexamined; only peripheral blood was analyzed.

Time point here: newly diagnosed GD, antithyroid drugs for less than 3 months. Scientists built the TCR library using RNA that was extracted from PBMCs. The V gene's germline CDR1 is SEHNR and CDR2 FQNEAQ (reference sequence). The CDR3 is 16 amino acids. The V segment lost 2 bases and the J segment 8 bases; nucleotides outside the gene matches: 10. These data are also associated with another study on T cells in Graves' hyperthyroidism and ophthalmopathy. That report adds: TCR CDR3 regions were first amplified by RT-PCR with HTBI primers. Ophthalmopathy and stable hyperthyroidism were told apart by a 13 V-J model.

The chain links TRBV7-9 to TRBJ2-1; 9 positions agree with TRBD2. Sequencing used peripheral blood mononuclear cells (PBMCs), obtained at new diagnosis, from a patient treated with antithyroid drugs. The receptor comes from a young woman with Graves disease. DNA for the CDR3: TGTGCCAGCAGCTTAAATTTGGCGGGAGGGTACCATGAGCAGTTCTTC. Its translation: CASSLNLAGGYHEQFF. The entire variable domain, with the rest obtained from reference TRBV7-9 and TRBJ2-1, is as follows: DTGVSQNPRHKITKRGQNVTFRCDPISEHNRLYWYRQTLGQGPEFLTYFQNEAQLEKSRLLSDRFSAERPKGSFSTLEIQRTEQGDSAMYLCASSLNLAGGYHEQFFGPGTRLTVL.